A single sample gave rise to the 32 T cell receptor beta chains below, sequenced in a study of cytomegalovirus exposure and HLA in healthy donors. This table comes from immunoSEQ multiplex PCR, and its TCRdb copy is limited to in-frame clones, with some not included. The sample lists about 78,000 clones, less than 96% occurring once. The specimen was PBMCs. These receptor sequences come from a man between 18 and 29 years old in good health and CMV-seropositive.

The J gene is TRBJ2-7, the V gene TRBV10-1, with 10 nucleotides matching TRBD2. The CDR3 runs to 17 residues. With V trimmed by 0 bases and J by 0 bases, 5 bases remained unmatched. Germline V lookup: CDR1 WNHNN, CDR2 SYGVQD (reference sequence). The CDR3 DNA sequence: TGCGCCAGCAGTGAGTCCCTAGCGGGAGTGGGCTCCTACGAGCAGTACTTC. This codes for CASSESLAGVGSYEQYF.

The rearrangement links TRBV5-6 to TRBJ2-3; 10 bases fit TRBD2. This CDR3 contains 16 residues. Germline V CDR1 and CDR2: SGHDT, YYEEEE. V lost 5 bases, J lost 6 bases, and 12 bases stayed unmatched. The CDR3 here is CASSQGAGGPADTQYF. The CDR3 DNA sequence: TGTGCCAGCAGTCAAGGAGCGGGAGGGCCCGCGGATACGCAGTATTTT.

The rearrangement uses TRBV19 and TRBJ2-7; 11 positions agree with TRBD2. The V and J ends lost 3 bases and 5 bases, in that order; junction bases with no gene match: 3. Germline V CDR1 and CDR2: LNHDA, SQIVND (reference sequence). This CDR3 comprises 14 residues. Here the CDR3 reads CASSILAGGHEQYF. CDR3 in DNA: TGTGCCAGTAGTATTCTAGCGGGGGGCCACGAGCAGTACTTC.

The chain recombines TRBV5-1 with TRBJ2-7; 7 nucleotides line up with TRBD1. The CDR3 consists of 13 residues. Unmatched junction bases numbered 3, after V lost 5 bases and J lost 1 base. The germline V gene encodes CDR1 SGHRS and CDR2 YFSETQ. The CDR3 sequence: CASRRDSSYEQYF. CDR3 nucleotide sequence: TGCGCCAGCAGAAGGGACAGTTCCTACGAGCAGTACTTC.

The rearrangement joins TRBV11-1 to TRBJ2-3, with 16 bases lining up with TRBD2. Germline CDR1 SGHAT, CDR2 FQDESV (reference sequence). The CDR3 is 16 amino acids. V gave up 5 bases and J gave up 4 bases; unmatched junction bases: 3. The CDR3 sequence is CASSPGLAGGADTQYF. The DNA of the CDR3 is TGTGCCAGCAGCCCGGGACTAGCGGGAGGGGCAGATACGCAGTATTTT.

V usage is TRBV7-9 and J usage is TRBJ2-3, with 16 bases fitting TRBD2. Germline CDR1 reads SEHNR; CDR2 reads FQNEAQ (reference sequence). This CDR3 has 18 residues. V shed 6 bases and J 0 bases; nucleotides not matched to a gene: 6. CDR3 protein: CASRRGTSGRASTDTQYF. CDR3 in DNA: TGTGCCAGCAGACGTGGGACTAGCGGGAGGGCTAGCACAGATACGCAGTATTTT.

The chain links TRBV18 to TRBJ1-4; TRBD1 is a possible D gene (6 bases). Germline assignment: CDR1 KGHSH and CDR2 LQKENI. Trimming took off 3 bases at V and 5 bases at J, with 10 bases between the two ends. The CDR3 runs to 14 residues. Here the CDR3 reads CASSPGHENEKLFF. CDR3 nucleotides: TGTGCCAGCTCACCGGGACACGAGAATGAAAAACTGTTTTTT.

The rearrangement joins TRBV19 to TRBJ1-1; weak D call: TRBD1 (6 bases). The V gene's germline CDR1 is LNHDA and CDR2 SQIVND (reference sequence). The V gene lost 7 bases and the J gene lost 0 bases, with 15 bases spanning the gap. The CDR3 has 15 amino acids. The CDR3 protein is CASNPRQDLNTEAFF. CDR3 in DNA: TGTGCCAGTAACCCGAGACAGGACTTGAACACTGAAGCTTTCTTT.

This clone was counted once. This sequence joins TRBV5-1 and TRBJ2-3, with D perhaps matching TRBD2 (5 bases). Trimming left V 2 bases short and J 1 base short, with 11 bases between. The CDR3 has 15 residues. Germline V CDR1 and CDR2: SGHRS, YFSETQ. The CDR3 nucleotides read TGCGCCAGCAGCTTCAGAGTCGGGGGCACAGATACGCAGTATTTT. Residues: CASSFRVGGTDTQYF.

This chain links TRBV11-3 with TRBJ2-1; 8 bases map to TRBD2. This CDR3 contains 15 residues. V shed 5 bases and J 2 bases; nucleotides not matched to a gene: 5. In germline, CDR1 is SGHNT, CDR2 YENEEA. The CDR3 bases are TGTGCCAGCAGCACCAGAGCGGGAGCCTACAATGAGCAGTTCTTC. Its protein product is CASSTRAGAYNEQFF.

The chain recombines TRBV6-5 with TRBJ2-1; maybe TRBD2 (6 bases). The CDR3 length is 16 residues. Trimming stripped 2 bases from V and 2 bases from J, with 13 bases between. The germline V gene has CDR1 MNHEY and CDR2 SVGAGI. CDR3 region: CASSYRGDPPYNEQFF. The CDR3 DNA follows: TGTGCCAGCAGTTACCGCGGGGACCCTCCCTACAATGAGCAGTTCTTC.

The V call is TRBV28, the J call TRBJ2-7; 13 bases are shared with TRBD2. The CDR3 is made up of 17 amino acids. The V gene end was trimmed by 5 bases and the J gene end by 7 bases; junction bases not matched to a gene: 14. The germline gives CDR1 MDHEN, CDR2 SYDVKM. CDR3 in amino acids: CASSPWGGTSGTREQYF. The DNA for the CDR3 is TGTGCCAGCAGTCCCTGGGGTGGGACTAGCGGGACTCGGGAGCAGTACTTC.

The V gene is TRBV30, the J gene TRBJ1-4; tentatively, D is TRBD1 (5 bases). The CDR3 loop spans 16 amino acids. Looked up from germline, CDR1 is GTSNPN and CDR2 is SVGIG (reference sequence). V lost 7 bases and J 5 bases, leaving 23 bases between the germline ends. The CDR3 DNA reads as TGTGCCTTTTTTTTGACCCAGGGCGTTGTAAATGAAAAACTGTTTTTT. Protein sequence: CAFFLTQGVVNEKLFF. Combining the CDR3 with reference TRBV30 and TRBJ1-4 gives the whole variable domain SQTIHQWPATLVQPVGSPLSLECTVEGTSNPNLYWYRQAAGRGLQLLFYSVGIGQISSEVPQNLSASRPQDRQFILSSKKLLLSDSGFYLCAFFLTQGVVNEKLFFGSGTQLSVL.

This chain links TRBV2 with TRBJ2-3, with 9 nucleotides matching TRBD1. The trim removed 4 bases at V and 3 bases at J, leaving 5 bases unmatched. Germline values: CDR1 SNHLY, CDR2 FYNNEI. The CDR3 contains 15 residues. CDR3 nucleotide sequence: TGTGCCAGCAGTGGCAGACAGGGGGGTACAGATACGCAGTATTTT. Translation: CASSGRQGGTDTQYF.

The V gene is TRBV19, the J gene TRBJ2-1; 9 nucleotides agree with TRBD2. The CDR3 extends over 18 amino acids. V was clipped by 5 bases and J by 8 bases; unmatched bases: 19. CDR1 and CDR2 (germline): LNHDA, SQIVND (reference sequence). The CDR3 DNA reads TGTGCCAGTAGTCACCCTACACCTACCGGGACTAGCCGTCATGAGCAGTTCTTC. It codes for CASSHPTPTGTSRHEQFF.

The gene calls are TRBV4-2 and TRBJ2-1, with TRBD2 matching 8 bases. J gave up 0 bases and V 5 bases, and 3 bases lay outside the gene matches. The CDR3 has 15 amino acids. In germline, CDR1 is LGHNA, CDR2 YNFKEQ. The CDR3 is CASSTGLDSYNEQFF. In DNA form, the CDR3 reads TGTGCCAGCAGCACGGGACTAGACTCCTACAATGAGCAGTTCTTC.

The chain combines TRBV7-9 with TRBJ1-1, with D unresolved. From germline, CDR1 is SEHNR and CDR2 FQNEAQ (reference sequence). V was cut by 4 bases and J by 1 base, with 13 bases left in between. CDR3 length: 15 residues. The CDR3 bases are TGTGCCAGCAGCTCGTTAGGGAGGCGGAACACTGAAGCTTTCTTT. This codes for CASSSLGRRNTEAFF. Drawing the rest from reference TRBV7-9 and TRBJ1-1, the complete variable domain is DTGVSQNPRHKITKRGQNVTFRCDPISEHNRLYWYRQTLGQGPEFLTYFQNEAQLEKSRLLSDRFSAERPKGSFSTLEIQRTEQGDSAMYLCASSSLGRRNTEAFFGQGTRLTVV.

The chain joins TRBV5-6 to TRBJ1-2, with D possibly TRBD1 on 6 matching bases. Trimming removed 4 bases at V and 1 base at J, with 11 bases between. The CDR3 consists of 14 residues. Per germline, CDR1 SGHDT and CDR2 YYEEEE. The CDR3 spells CASSMPQGNYGYTF. CDR3 DNA: TGTGCCAGCAGCATGCCACAGGGTAACTATGGCTACACCTTC.

The chain is built from TRBV11-2 and TRBJ2-7; D uncertain. The CDR3 runs 11 residues. Germline V lookup: CDR1 SGHAT, CDR2 FQNNGV. V lost 5 bases and J lost 3, with 5 bases in between. The CDR3 protein is CASSRYYEQYF. The DNA for the CDR3 is TGTGCCAGCAGCCGGTACTACGAGCAGTACTTC. Complete variable domain (other parts from reference TRBV11-2 and TRBJ2-7): EAGVAQSPRYKIIEKRQSVAFWCNPISGHATLYWYQQILGQGPKLLIQFQNNGVVDDSQLPKDRFSAERLKGVDSTLKIQPAKLEDSAVYLCASSRYYEQYFGPGTRLTVT.

The count of this clone is one. The chain couples TRBV10-2 to TRBJ2-7; D perhaps matches TRBD2 (6 bases). Germline values: CDR1 WSHSY, CDR2 SAAADI. CDR3 size: 14 residues. V lost 3 bases to trimming and J lost 3 bases, with 12 bases between them. The CDR3, as DNA: TGCGCCAGCAGTGACGGCGGGGTCCTCTACGAGCAGTACTTC. Protein product: CASSDGGVLYEQYF.

The chain uses TRBV7-8 and TRBJ2-6, with 7 bases aligning to TRBD1. J was trimmed by 4 bases and V by 1 base; bases with no gene match: 10. CDR1 SGHVS and CDR2 FQNEAQ come from the germline V gene. The CDR3 has 18 residues. The CDR3 loop reads CASSLGGTVFVGANVLTF. Written as DNA, the CDR3 is TGTGCCAGCAGCTTAGGAGGGACAGTTTTCGTCGGGGCCAACGTCCTGACTTTC.

In nucleotides, the CDR3 is TGTGCCAGCAGGCCTCTAAGCGGGCCAGGAAATGAGCAGTTCTTC. The encoded protein is CASRPLSGPGNEQFF. The chain is built from TRBV6-5 and TRBJ2-1; weak D call: TRBD2 (6 bases). The CDR3 is made up of 15 amino acids. The germline gives CDR1 MNHEY, CDR2 SVGAGI. V dropped 6 bases and J dropped 7 bases, with 19 bases sitting between them.

The V and J genes are TRBV19 and TRBJ2-1, with a tentative D call TRBD1 (6 bases). CDR3 size: 16 residues. V lost 3 bases and J lost 1, with 13 bases in between. Germline CDR1 LNHDA, CDR2 SQIVND (reference sequence). This CDR3 reads CASSIEGTTSYNEQFF. As DNA, the CDR3 is TGTGCCAGTAGTATCGAAGGGACAACTTCCTACAATGAGCAGTTCTTC.

The V and J genes are TRBV18 and TRBJ2-7, with 9 bases fitting TRBD2. The CDR3 is 15 residues long. Trimming cost V 3 bases and J 5 bases; bases outside gene matches: 8. Germline CDR1 is KGHSH and CDR2 is LQKENI. The CDR3 loop reads CASSPSAGGRDEQYF. The CDR3 region has the DNA TGTGCCAGCTCACCTTCTGCGGGAGGGAGGGACGAGCAGTACTTC. Full variable domain (outside the CDR3, taken from reference TRBV18 and TRBJ2-7): NAGVMQNPRHLVRRRGQEARLRCSPMKGHSHVYWYRQLPEEGLKFMVYLQKENIIDESGMPKERFSAEFPKEGPSILRIQQVVRGDSAAYFCASSPSAGGRDEQYFGPGTRLTVT.

V usage is TRBV9 and J usage is TRBJ2-1; 7 positions agree with TRBD2. The CDR3 spans 14 residues. Trimming took 4 bases from V and 12 from J; bases not matched to a gene: 13. CDR1 is SGDLS, CDR2 YYNGEE, per germline. CDR3 protein: CASSPHGGGPGQFF. Written as DNA, the CDR3 is TGTGCCAGCAGCCCACATGGGGGAGGGCCTGGGCAGTTCTTC.

This chain uses TRBV6-6 with TRBJ2-1, with 7 positions matching TRBD2. Per the germline V gene, CDR1 is MNHNY and CDR2 is SVGAGI (reference sequence). CDR3 size: 11 residues. V shed 11 bases and J 6 bases; nucleotides not matched to a gene: 4. CDR3 region: CAATSFNEQFF. In DNA form, the CDR3 reads TGTGCCGCGACTAGCTTCAATGAGCAGTTCTTC.

V is TRBV28 and J is TRBJ2-1; 9 bases match TRBD2. The germline CDR1 and CDR2 sequences are MDHEN and SYDVKM. With 7 bases clipped from V and 6 bases from J, the junction kept 16 bases outside the gene matches. The CDR3 runs to 17 residues. The chain's CDR3 is CASTPVPLAGALNEQFF. The CDR3 coding sequence is TGTGCCAGCACCCCCGTCCCTTTAGCGGGAGCCCTCAATGAGCAGTTCTTC. The full variable domain, completed using reference TRBV28 and TRBJ2-1, is DVKVTQSSRYLVKRTGEKVFLECVQDMDHENMFWYRQDPGLGLRLIYFSYDVKMKEKGDIPEGYSVSREKKERFSLILESASTNQTSMYLCASTPVPLAGALNEQFFGPGTRLTVL.

The V call is TRBV27, the J call TRBJ2-1; 9 bases agree with TRBD2. V was pared by 8 bases and J by 1 base, with 12 bases of the junction left unmatched. This CDR3 comprises 17 residues. Germline CDR1 is MNHEY and CDR2 is SMNVEV (reference sequence). The CDR3 bases are TGTGCCAGCTCGGGCTGGGCTAGCGGGGTATCCTACAATGAGCAGTTCTTC. It translates to CASSGWASGVSYNEQFF.

The chain combines TRBV6-1 with TRBJ2-7; D not resolved. Deletions cut 6 bases from V and 5 bases from J, with 14 bases between. Looked up from germline, CDR1 is MNHNS and CDR2 is SASEGT. The CDR3 consists of 13 residues. The CDR3, as DNA: TGTGCCAGCAGGTTCTTGGTTGGCAACGAGCAGTACTTC. Protein product: CASRFLVGNEQYF.

The chain has TRBV21-1 and TRBJ1-2. TRBV21-1 is a recognized pseudogene. This CDR3 is built from 14 residues. For the CDR3, the DNA is TGTGCCAGCAGCAAAGGCCGGGGGAACTATGGCTACACCTTC. Translation gives CASSKGRGNYGYTF.

V gene TRBV27 combines with J gene TRBJ2-2; the match to TRBD2 covers 8 bases. V trimming: 6 bases; J trimming: 2 bases; junction bases outside the gene matches: 8. Per germline, CDR1 MNHEY and CDR2 SMNVEV (reference sequence). The CDR3 consists of 16 residues. CDR3 coding DNA: TGTGCCAGCAGCGGGAGACTAGCGACCAACACCGGGGAGCTGTTTTTT. It is translated as CASSGRLATNTGELFF.

The chain combines TRBV2 with TRBJ2-5; 9 bases fit TRBD2. The CDR3 runs 13 residues. Germline values: CDR1 SNHLY, CDR2 FYNNEI. The V and J ends lost 3 bases and 4 bases, in that order; junction bases with no gene match: 0. The CDR3 DNA is TGTGCCAGCAGTGAGACTAGCGGAGAGACCCAGTACTTC. Translated: CASSETSGETQYF. Variable domain in full (rest from reference TRBV2 and TRBJ2-5): EPEVTQTPSHQVTQMGQEVILRCVPISNHLYFYWYRQILGQKVEFLVSFYNNEISEKSEIFDDQFSVERPDGSNFTLKIRSTKLEDSAMYFCASSETSGETQYFGPGTRLLVL.